This T cell receptor beta chain was captured by sequencing in a study of blood T cell repertoires in COVID-19. Study-wide background: In each case, the material was cDNA or gDNA derived from T cells, B-cell-depleted T cells, or PBMCs.

The CDR3 is 15 amino acids. Germline V gene lookup returns CDR1 LGHDT and CDR2 YNNKEL (reference sequence). V dropped 4 bases and J dropped 4 bases, with 16 bases sitting between them. Authors' data handling: Estimated nucleated cell counts came from reference gene primer amplification. The assay was immunoSEQ multiplex PCR, and TCRdb's table has in-frame clones only and misses some. V, J and clone size derive from that table, while D and trimming were established from the DNA sequence. The table lists about 490,000 clones, over 75% of them singletons. The clonotype originates from a human donor in a cohort sampled during active COVID-19. This sequence joins TRBV3-1 (or the pseudogene TRBV3-2) and TRBJ1-1; D not resolved. Material for sequencing was peripheral blood. In nucleotides, the CDR3 is TGTGCCAGCAGCCCTGTTCTGCGGCTAACCACTGAAGCTTTCTTT. Translated, it gives CASSPVLRLTTEAFF.